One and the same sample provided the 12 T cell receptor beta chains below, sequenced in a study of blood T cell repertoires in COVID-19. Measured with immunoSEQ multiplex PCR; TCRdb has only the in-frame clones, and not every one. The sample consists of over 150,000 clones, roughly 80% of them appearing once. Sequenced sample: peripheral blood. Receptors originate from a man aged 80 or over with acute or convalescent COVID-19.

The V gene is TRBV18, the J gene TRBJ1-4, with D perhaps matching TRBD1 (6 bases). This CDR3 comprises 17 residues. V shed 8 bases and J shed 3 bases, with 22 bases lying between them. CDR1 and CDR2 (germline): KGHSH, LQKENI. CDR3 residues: CASAPPTGYNANEKLFF. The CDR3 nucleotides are TGTGCCAGCGCGCCGCCGACAGGCTATAACGCTAATGAAAAACTGTTTTTT.

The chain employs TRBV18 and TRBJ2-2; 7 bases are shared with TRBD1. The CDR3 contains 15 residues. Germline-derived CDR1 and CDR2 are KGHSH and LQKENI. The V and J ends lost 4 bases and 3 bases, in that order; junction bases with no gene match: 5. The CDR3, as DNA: TGTGCCAGCTCACTACGACAGGGAGACACCGGGGAGCTGTTTTTT. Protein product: CASSLRQGDTGELFF.

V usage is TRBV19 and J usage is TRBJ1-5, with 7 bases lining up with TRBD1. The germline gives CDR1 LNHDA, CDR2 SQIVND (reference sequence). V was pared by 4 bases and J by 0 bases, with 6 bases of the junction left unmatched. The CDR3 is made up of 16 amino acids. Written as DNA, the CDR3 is TGTGCCAGTAGTAGGGGACAGTCCTATAGCAATCAGCCCCAGCATTTT. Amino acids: CASSRGQSYSNQPQHF.

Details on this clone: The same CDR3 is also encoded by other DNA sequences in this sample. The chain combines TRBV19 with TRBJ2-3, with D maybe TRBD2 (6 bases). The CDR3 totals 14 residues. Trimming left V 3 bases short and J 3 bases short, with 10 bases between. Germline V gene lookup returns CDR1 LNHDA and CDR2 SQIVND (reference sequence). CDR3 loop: CASSILGGTDTQYF. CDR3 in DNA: TGTGCCAGTAGTATTCTGGGGGGAACAGATACGCAGTATTTT.

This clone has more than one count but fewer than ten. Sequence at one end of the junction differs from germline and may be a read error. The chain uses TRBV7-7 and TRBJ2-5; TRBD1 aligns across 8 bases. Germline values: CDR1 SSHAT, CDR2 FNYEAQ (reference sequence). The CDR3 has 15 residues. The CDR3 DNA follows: TGTGCTAGCAGCCGGAGGACAGGGACGGAAGAGACCCAGTACTTC. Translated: CASSRRTGTEETQYF.

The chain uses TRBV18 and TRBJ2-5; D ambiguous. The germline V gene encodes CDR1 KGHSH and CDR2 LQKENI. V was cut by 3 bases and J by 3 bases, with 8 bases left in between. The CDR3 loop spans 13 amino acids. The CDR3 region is CASSPGQKETQYF. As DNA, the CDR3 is TGTGCCAGCTCACCTGGGCAGAAAGAGACCCAGTACTTC.

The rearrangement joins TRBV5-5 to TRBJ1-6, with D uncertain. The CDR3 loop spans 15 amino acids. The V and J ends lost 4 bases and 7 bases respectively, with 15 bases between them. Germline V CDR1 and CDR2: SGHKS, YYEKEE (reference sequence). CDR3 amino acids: CASSPGGNSNSPLHF. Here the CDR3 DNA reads TGTGCCAGCAGCCCGGGAGGGAATTCAAATTCACCCCTCCACTTT.

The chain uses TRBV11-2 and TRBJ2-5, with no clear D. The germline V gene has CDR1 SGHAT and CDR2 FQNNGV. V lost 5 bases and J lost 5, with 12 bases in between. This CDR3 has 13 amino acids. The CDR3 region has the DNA TGTGCCAGCAGCCAAGGTTGGCGGGAGACCCAGTACTTC. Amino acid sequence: CASSQGWRETQYF.

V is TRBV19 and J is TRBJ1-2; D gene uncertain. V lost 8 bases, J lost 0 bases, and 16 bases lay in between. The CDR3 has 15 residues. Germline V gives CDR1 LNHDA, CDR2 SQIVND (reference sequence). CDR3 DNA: TGTGCCAGTTCCAGCGCGGATTCTTCTAACTATGGCTACACCTTC. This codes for CASSSADSSNYGYTF.

The CDR3 region has the DNA TGTGCCAGTAGTATAGATGCAGCTCCGGGGGGGGATACGCAGTATTTT. Protein product: CASSIDAAPGGDTQYF. J is TRBJ2-3 and V is TRBV19, with TRBD2 identical over 8 bases. This CDR3 spans 16 amino acids. Germline CDR1 reads LNHDA; CDR2 reads SQIVND (reference sequence). V trimming: 0 bases; J trimming: 6 bases; junction bases outside the gene matches: 8.

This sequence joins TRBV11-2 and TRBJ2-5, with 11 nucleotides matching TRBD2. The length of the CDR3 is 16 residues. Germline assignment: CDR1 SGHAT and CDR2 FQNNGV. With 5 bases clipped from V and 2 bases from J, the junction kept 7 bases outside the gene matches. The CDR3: CASSPYGTSGQETQYF. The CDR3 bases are TGTGCCAGCAGCCCGTATGGGACTAGCGGACAAGAGACCCAGTACTTC.

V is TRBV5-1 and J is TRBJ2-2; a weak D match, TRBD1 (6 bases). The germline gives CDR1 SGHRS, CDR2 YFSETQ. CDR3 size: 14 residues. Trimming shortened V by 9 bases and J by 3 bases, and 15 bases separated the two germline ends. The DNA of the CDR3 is TGCGCCACCTCGAGCGCAGGGGACACCGGGGAGCTGTTTTTT. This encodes CATSSAGDTGELFF.